These 3 T cell receptor beta chains were sequenced from one sample in a study of cytomegalovirus exposure and HLA in healthy donors. Amplification used 60 Vbeta primers and 13 Jbeta primers. Profiling relied on immunoSEQ multiplex PCR, and the TCRdb table lists in-frame clones only, not all of them. The sample yields 200,000 to 250,000 clones, around 85% seen once. Sample: PBMCs. These receptors came from a human donor in good health.

The J gene is TRBJ1-3, the V gene TRBV5-5; a weak D match, TRBD1 (6 bases). The CDR3 consists of 14 residues. The V gene lost 4 bases and the J gene lost 1 base, with 9 bases spanning the gap. Germline CDR1 SGHKS, CDR2 YYEKEE (reference sequence). CDR3 region: CASSLGQSGNTIYF. As DNA, the CDR3 is TGTGCCAGCAGCCTTGGACAGTCTGGAAACACCATATATTTT.

This chain connects TRBV4-1 to TRBJ2-1; D is unclear. The V end lost 3 bases, the J end lost 0 bases, and 12 bases lay between the germline ends. Germline assignment: CDR1 MGHRA and CDR2 YSYEKL. This CDR3 is 16 amino acids long. The CDR3 here is CASSQPLRSSYNEQFF. The CDR3 DNA is TGCGCCAGCAGCCAGCCACTCCGTAGCTCCTACAATGAGCAGTTCTTC.

The rearrangement uses TRBV28 and TRBJ1-4; 8 positions match TRBD1. The CDR3 extends over 16 amino acids. V shed 4 bases and J 0 bases; nucleotides not matched to a gene: 4. Germline CDR1 is MDHEN and CDR2 is SYDVKM. The CDR3 nucleotides read TGTGCCAGCAGTTCCATGGACAGGGCAACTAATGAAAAACTGTTTTTT. It translates to CASSSMDRATNEKLFF.